The present T cell receptor beta chain was sequenced within a study of beta chain features in type 1 diabetes. General study results and limits: Researchers report that Type 1 diabetes patients had moderately but significantly shorter TCRB CDR3s across all four CD4+ subsets. Compared to healthy donors, patients appeared to have naive, central memory and Treg TCRB repertoires that were more alike.

Looked up from germline, CDR1 is LGHNA and CDR2 is YNFKEQ. Trimming cost V 0 bases and J 5 bases, with 10 bases left between them. The CDR3 extends over 15 amino acids. Concerning this clone: The antigen remains undetermined.

Reverse transcription of all isolated RNA meant that expressed TCRB transcripts were sequenced. Measured with immunoSEQ multiplex PCR; TCRdb has only the in-frame clones, and not every one. The table records over 100,000 clones, 16% of them present only once. The clonotype was recovered from a man aged 30 to 39 with type 1 diabetes. The J gene is TRBJ2-2, the V gene TRBV4-2; no firm D call. The sample taken for sequencing was central memory CD4+ T cells from blood. Here the CDR3 DNA reads TGTGCCAGCAGCCAAGATGAATTCGGGACCGGGGAGCTGTTTTTT. It encodes CASSQDEFGTGELFF.